These 21 T cell receptor beta chains share one sample of origin, sequenced in a study of cytomegalovirus exposure and HLA in healthy donors. Only in-frame clones appear in the TCRdb table, and some are missing; sequencing was by immunoSEQ multiplex PCR. The table includes around 170,000 clones, approximately 90% detected once. Sequenced: PBMCs. These receptors were taken from a man younger than 30 in good health and CMV-seronegative.

The rearrangement joins TRBV28 to TRBJ2-7; a weak D match, TRBD1 (5 bases). Germline V lookup: CDR1 MDHEN, CDR2 SYDVKM. The CDR3 is made up of 14 amino acids. Trimming left V 7 bases short and J 6 bases short, with 19 bases between. CDR3 bases: TGTGCCAGCACCCATTCCCCTTCAGGGCCCGAGCAGTACTTC. Translated: CASTHSPSGPEQYF.

About this clone itself: Other nucleotide sequences in the sample specify the same CDR3. The V call is TRBV18, the J call TRBJ1-1; TRBD1 aligns across 8 bases. Per germline, CDR1 KGHSH and CDR2 LQKENI. The CDR3 has 14 residues. The V segment lost 2 bases and the J segment 1 base; nucleotides outside the gene matches: 0. The DNA of the CDR3 is TGTGCCAGCTCACCAGGACAGGGGAACACTGAAGCTTTCTTT. As protein: CASSPGQGNTEAFF.

The V gene is TRBV19, the J gene TRBJ2-1; 8 nucleotides align to TRBD2. Germline assignment: CDR1 LNHDA and CDR2 SQIVND (reference sequence). J lost 9 bases, V lost 5 bases, and 3 bases had no gene match. There are 12 residues in the CDR3. This chain's CDR3 is CASSGLATEQFF. CDR3 coding DNA: TGTGCCAGTAGTGGACTAGCAACTGAGCAGTTCTTC.

The chain employs TRBV25-1 and TRBJ1-3, with a tentative D call TRBD1 (5 bases). CDR3 length: 14 residues. Germline-derived CDR1 and CDR2 are MGHDK and SYGVNS. Trimming took off 4 bases at V and 2 bases at J, with 9 bases between the two ends. The CDR3 DNA reads as TGTGCCAGCAGTGCGACGACAGCTGGAAACACCATATATTTT. This codes for CASSATTAGNTIYF.

The CDR3 here is CASSLGWQGYYEQYF. The CDR3 nucleotides read TGTGCCAGCAGCTTAGGATGGCAGGGATACTACGAGCAGTACTTC. The chain carries TRBV7-2 and TRBJ2-7; D may be TRBD1 (5 bases). CDR3 length equals 15 residues. The V gene lost 1 base and the J gene lost 3 bases, with 13 bases spanning the gap. Germline CDR1 and CDR2: SGHTA and FQGNSA.

The chain has TRBV29-1 and TRBJ1-2; perhaps TRBD1 as D (5 bases). V was pared by 6 bases and J by 8 bases, with 13 bases between. CDR3 size: 11 residues. From germline, CDR1 is SQVTM and CDR2 ANQGSEA. The CDR3 region is CSVTGGLGYTF. The CDR3 coding sequence is TGCAGCGTCACGGGGGGTCTCGGCTACACCTTC.

On this clone: The junction departs from the called germline gene at one end, perhaps through a read error. This chain uses TRBV25-1 with TRBJ2-3; D call uncertain. The CDR3 sequence is 10 residues long. Germline V gene sequence: CDR1 MGHDK, CDR2 SYGVNS. This CDR3 is CASSRDTQYF. In DNA form, the CDR3 reads TGTGCCAGCAGCAGAGATACGCAGTATTTT.

This clone was picked up one time. The chain uses TRBV7-9 and TRBJ2-3; 8 nucleotides agree with TRBD2. V trimming: 0 bases; J trimming: 9 bases; junction bases outside the gene matches: 11. Germline V gives CDR1 SEHNR, CDR2 FQNEAQ (reference sequence). The CDR3 has 16 amino acids. Written as DNA, the CDR3 is TGTGCCAGCAGCTTAGCTCGAGCGGGGGACACGGGCACGCAGTATTTT. Its translation is CASSLARAGDTGTQYF.

This rearrangement joins TRBV5-1 to TRBJ2-3; tentatively, D is TRBD2 (6 bases). Germline V gene sequence: CDR1 SGHRS, CDR2 YFSETQ. The CDR3 covers 16 residues. Trimming took 0 bases from V and 4 from J, leaving 15 bases between them. Written as DNA, the CDR3 is TGCGCCAGCAGCTTGGGTGGCAAAGGCGGGGCAGATACGCAGTATTTT. Protein product: CASSLGGKGGADTQYF.

The rearrangement joins TRBV5-1 to TRBJ2-3, with D uncertain. Germline CDR1 reads SGHRS; CDR2 reads YFSETQ. Trimming removed 4 bases from V and 2 bases from J, with 14 bases in between. The CDR3 runs to 15 residues. The CDR3 here is CASSQVQPDTDTQYF. The DNA of the CDR3 is TGCGCCAGCAGCCAGGTCCAGCCCGACACAGATACGCAGTATTTT.

The chain uses TRBV10-1 and TRBJ2-3; possibly TRBD1 for D (6 bases). Trimming pared 2 bases from V and 6 bases from J, leaving 9 bases between. Germline loops: CDR1 WNHNN, CDR2 SYGVQD (reference sequence). This CDR3 is built from 13 residues. Here the CDR3 DNA reads TGCGCCAGCAGTGAGACAGGGCTGGATACGCAGTATTTT. It codes for CASSETGLDTQYF.

The J gene is TRBJ2-7, the V gene TRBV6-1; D is uncertain. Trimming cost V 2 bases and J 0 bases, with 5 bases left between them. This CDR3 is built from 13 residues. Germline CDR1 MNHNS, CDR2 SASEGT. The CDR3 here is CASSETASYEQYV. For the CDR3, the DNA is TGTGCCAGCAGTGAAACAGCCTCCTACGAGCAGTACGTC.

The V gene is TRBV11-2, the J gene TRBJ2-2; D is unresolved. The CDR3 has 16 amino acids. V was cut by 5 bases and J by 1 base, with 14 bases left in between. Germline CDR1 SGHAT, CDR2 FQNNGV. The CDR3 region has the DNA TGTGCCAGCAGCCCCCATATCCAGGTGAACACCGGGGAGCTGTTTTTT. Its protein is CASSPHIQVNTGELFF.

This chain joins TRBV11-2 and TRBJ2-1, with D unresolved. V shed 1 base and J shed 0 bases, with 7 bases lying between them. Germline V gives CDR1 SGHAT, CDR2 FQNNGV. The CDR3 is made up of 15 amino acids. CDR3: CASSLGLFSYNEQFF. As DNA, the CDR3 is TGTGCCAGCAGCTTAGGACTTTTCTCCTACAATGAGCAGTTCTTC.

This chain joins TRBV7-2 and TRBJ2-7, with D maybe TRBD1 (6 bases). CDR1 and CDR2 (germline): SGHTA, FQGNSA. The CDR3 runs 13 residues. Trimming removed 4 bases from V and 2 bases from J, with 9 bases in between. CDR3 sequence: CASSSRTAYEQYF. The CDR3 region has the DNA TGTGCCAGCAGCTCCAGGACAGCCTACGAGCAGTACTTC.

This rearrangement joins TRBV10-3 to TRBJ1-3; D call uncertain. The CDR3 loop spans 14 amino acids. V was clipped by 2 bases and J by 3 bases, with 8 bases between them. Germline V lookup: CDR1 ENHRY, CDR2 SYGVKD. The CDR3 nucleotides are TGTGCCATCAGTGAGGAGGGCATTGGAAACACCATATATTTT. Amino acid sequence: CAISEEGIGNTIYF.

The genes are TRBV10-2 and TRBJ1-3, with D perhaps matching TRBD1 (5 bases). CDR3 size: 13 residues. Germline-derived CDR1 and CDR2 are WSHSY and SAAADI. V was shortened by 5 bases and J by 8 bases, with 13 bases between the two germline ends. CDR3 sequence reads: CASSPVGAHTIYF. CDR3 DNA sequence: TGCGCCAGCAGTCCCGTTGGGGCACACACCATATATTTT.

This rearrangement joins TRBV7-9 to TRBJ2-7, with TRBD1 as a possible D gene (6 bases). Germline loops: CDR1 SEHNR, CDR2 FQNEAQ (reference sequence). V was shortened by 4 bases and J by 0 bases, with 13 bases between the two germline ends. This CDR3 contains 15 residues. The DNA of the CDR3 is TGTGCCAGCAGCTCTCCCCGGACAGTCTCCTACGAGCAGTACTTC. This encodes CASSSPRTVSYEQYF. The full variable domain, completed using reference TRBV7-9 and TRBJ2-7, is DTGVSQNPRHKITKRGQNVTFRCDPISEHNRLYWYRQTLGQGPEFLTYFQNEAQLEKSRLLSDRFSAERPKGSFSTLEIQRTEQGDSAMYLCASSSPRTVSYEQYFGPGTRLTVT.

In its sample, this clone was seen once. CDR3 residues: CASTGTRLSYEQYF. The CDR3 coding sequence is TGTGCCAGCACAGGGACTAGGCTCTCCTACGAGCAGTACTTC. The chain couples TRBV28 to TRBJ2-7; 8 bases fit TRBD2. Germline CDR1 and CDR2: MDHEN and SYDVKM. V was pared by 7 bases and J by 0 bases, with 5 bases of the junction left unmatched. CDR3 length equals 14 residues.

This clone showed up just a few times. V usage is TRBV11-2 and J usage is TRBJ1-2; TRBD1 matches 10 bases. The CDR3 spans 13 residues. Germline V gene data show CDR1 as SGHAT and CDR2 as FQNNGV. V was clipped by 5 bases and J by 6 bases; unmatched bases: 3. In DNA, the CDR3 is TGTGCCAGCAGCGTAGGGACAGGGGATGGCTACACCTTC. Translation gives CASSVGTGDGYTF.

The genes are TRBV28 and TRBJ2-6, with D possibly being TRBD2 (7 bases). The length of the CDR3 is 16 residues. V lost 6 bases and J lost 0, with 12 bases in between. The germline V gene encodes CDR1 MDHEN and CDR2 SYDVKM. As DNA, the CDR3 is TGTGCCAGCAGGGGGGGGCCCTACTCTGGGGCCAACGTCCTGACTTTC. It is translated as CASRGGPYSGANVLTF.